These T cell receptor beta chains were read from a single sample in a study of blood T cell repertoires in COVID-19. Method: immunoSEQ multiplex PCR; TCRdb's copy keeps in-frame clones and lacks some. The data show about 220,000 clones, more than 65% seen once. Sequenced: peripheral blood. These receptors came from a woman over 75 with acute or convalescent COVID-19. Both conserved end residues are part of each CDR3. Each record gives: CDR3 DNA, CDR3 protein, D gene, clone size, V gene, J gene. D genes are given only for firm matches. Part of the rows lack a size; the others show once, few, many or a class for expanded clones.

CDR3 DNA: TGTGCCAGCAGCCGTGGGACAGGTGGTGAAAAACTGTTTTTT
CDR3 protein: CASSRGTGGEKLFF
D gene: TRBD1
clone size: once
V gene: TRBV11-3
J gene: TRBJ1-4

CDR3 DNA: TGTGCCAGCAGTGAAGTAGGAGCCCTCACTGAAGCTTTCTTT
CDR3 protein: CASSEVGALTEAFF
D gene: NA
clone size: NA
V gene: TRBV2
J gene: TRBJ1-1

CDR3 DNA: TGTGCCAGCCACAGGGGGCGGAACACTGAAGCTTTCTTT
CDR3 protein: CASHRGRNTEAFF
D gene: TRBD1
clone size: NA
V gene: TRBV2
J gene: TRBJ1-1

CDR3 DNA: TGTGCCAGCAGCTTAGAGCGGGTCACCGGGGAGCTGTTTTTT
CDR3 protein: CASSLERVTGELFF
D gene: NA
clone size: few
V gene: TRBV11-3
J gene: TRBJ2-2

CDR3 DNA: TGTGCCAGCAGCCTCGGACAGGGACAGACGCCCCAGCATTTT
CDR3 protein: CASSLGQGQTPQHF
D gene: TRBD1
clone size: NA
V gene: TRBV13
J gene: TRBJ1-5

CDR3 DNA: TGTGCCAGCAGTTCACCGGTCAGGGCTAGGGGGAACGAGCAGTACTTC
CDR3 protein: CASSSPVRARGNEQYF
D gene: NA
clone size: NA
V gene: TRBV28
J gene: TRBJ2-7

CDR3 DNA: TGTGCCAGCAGCTTAGCTGGCTGGAGCGAAAAACTGTTTTTT
CDR3 protein: CASSLAGWSEKLFF
D gene: NA
clone size: once
V gene: TRBV7-2
J gene: TRBJ1-4

CDR3 DNA: TGCAGTGCCAGTAGGGGTCTAGAAGGATACAATGAGCAGTTCTTC
CDR3 protein: CSASRGLEGYNEQFF
D gene: NA
clone size: NA
V gene: TRBV20-1
J gene: TRBJ2-1

CDR3 DNA: TGCGCCAGCAGCTTGGTAGCAGATACGCAGTATTTT
CDR3 protein: CASSLVADTQYF
D gene: NA
clone size: once
V gene: TRBV5-1
J gene: TRBJ2-3

CDR3 DNA: TGTGCCAGCAGTGAAGAGGGGGAGAGGAACTATGGCTACACCTTC
CDR3 protein: CASSEEGERNYGYTF
D gene: NA
clone size: NA
V gene: TRBV2
J gene: TRBJ1-2

CDR3 DNA: TGTGCCAGCAGCCCCCCTGCGGGGGGGCTGACCGGGGAGCTGTTTTTT
CDR3 protein: CASSPPAGGLTGELFF
D gene: TRBD2
clone size: NA
V gene: TRBV16
J gene: TRBJ2-2

CDR3 DNA: TGCGCCAGCAGCCAGACAGGGGGCTTGGAGACCCAGTACTTC
CDR3 protein: CASSQTGGLETQYF
D gene: TRBD1
clone size: NA
V gene: TRBV4-1
J gene: TRBJ2-5

CDR3 DNA: TGTGCCAGCAGCTACCCTAGCTCTGGCTACACCTTC
CDR3 protein: CASSYPSSGYTF
D gene: NA
clone size: once
V gene: TRBV7-2
J gene: TRBJ1-2

CDR3 DNA: TGTGCCAGCAGCCAAGAACTAGCGGGCTTCTACGAGCAGTACTTC
CDR3 protein: CASSQELAGFYEQYF
D gene: TRBD2
clone size: few
V gene: TRBV4-2
J gene: TRBJ2-7

CDR3 DNA: TGCGCCAGCAGCTTCGATACAGGGAATTCACCCCTCCACTTT
CDR3 protein: CASSFDTGNSPLHF
D gene: NA
clone size: NA
V gene: TRBV5-1
J gene: TRBJ1-6

CDR3 DNA: TGTGCCAGCTCATCCAACAGGGGGGGAGCTTCTGACTATGGCTACACCTTC
CDR3 protein: CASSSNRGGASDYGYTF
D gene: TRBD1
clone size: NA
V gene: TRBV18
J gene: TRBJ1-2

CDR3 DNA: TGTGCCAGCAGTTTACAGCGGGGAGGTCAGCCCCAGCATTTT
CDR3 protein: CASSLQRGGQPQHF
D gene: NA
clone size: NA
V gene: TRBV7-2
J gene: TRBJ1-5

CDR3 DNA: TGTGCCAGCAGCCCCAACGGGATGGGAGGCTACACCTTC
CDR3 protein: CASSPNGMGGYTF
D gene: NA
clone size: NA
V gene: TRBV7-3
J gene: TRBJ1-2

CDR3 DNA: TGTGCTAGTGGTCTACCAACACAGGGAGGGACGAGCCCTGAAGCTTTCTTT
CDR3 protein: CASGLPTQGGTSPEAFF
D gene: NA
clone size: NA
V gene: TRBV12-5
J gene: TRBJ1-1

CDR3 DNA: TGTGCCAGTACGCAGACATTGAGCTCCTACAATGAGCAGTTCTTC
CDR3 protein: CASTQTLSSYNEQFF
D gene: NA
clone size: NA
V gene: TRBV19
J gene: TRBJ2-1

CDR3 DNA: TGCGCCAGCAGCTTGGGGCTTAGGGACAGAAATTCACCCCTCCACTTT
CDR3 protein: CASSLGLRDRNSPLHF
D gene: TRBD1
clone size: NA
V gene: TRBV5-1
J gene: TRBJ1-6

CDR3 DNA: TGTGCCAGCAGCTTAGGGGACAGGGGGTTAACTGAAGCTTTCTTT
CDR3 protein: CASSLGDRGLTEAFF
D gene: TRBD1
clone size: NA
V gene: TRBV7-8
J gene: TRBJ1-1

CDR3 DNA: TGTGCCAGCGCTACGCACAGACACAATGAGCAGTTCTTC
CDR3 protein: CASATHRHNEQFF
D gene: NA
clone size: NA
V gene: TRBV6-5
J gene: TRBJ2-1

CDR3 DNA: TGTGCCAGCAGTTACGACAGCAAAATGTATGGCTACACCTTC
CDR3 protein: CASSYDSKMYGYTF
D gene: NA
clone size: many
V gene: TRBV6-5
J gene: TRBJ1-2

CDR3 DNA: TGTGCCACGAACGCAGGGGTGGAGACCCAGTACTTC
CDR3 protein: CATNAGVETQYF
D gene: NA
clone size: NA
V gene: TRBV2
J gene: TRBJ2-5

CDR3 DNA: TGTGCCAGCGGAAATACTCCGGGACAGGGGGGAAGCTATGGCTACACCTTC
CDR3 protein: CASGNTPGQGGSYGYTF
D gene: TRBD1
clone size: NA
V gene: TRBV7-3
J gene: TRBJ1-2

CDR3 DNA: TGTGCCAGCAGCCTGGCAGGGATCCGCTATGGCTACACCTTC
CDR3 protein: CASSLAGIRYGYTF
D gene: NA
clone size: NA
V gene: TRBV5-4
J gene: TRBJ1-2

CDR3 DNA: TGTGCCAGCAGCCCCGTCCCTAACTATGGCTACACCTTC
CDR3 protein: CASSPVPNYGYTF
D gene: NA
clone size: once
V gene: TRBV9
J gene: TRBJ1-2

CDR3 DNA: TGCGCCAGCAGCCAAGATCACAGGGGAACTGAAGCTTTCTTT
CDR3 protein: CASSQDHRGTEAFF
D gene: TRBD1
clone size: few
V gene: TRBV4-1
J gene: TRBJ1-1

CDR3 DNA: TGTGCCAGCAGCTTTCGACAGGGGGATTCACCCCTCCACTTT
CDR3 protein: CASSFRQGDSPLHF
D gene: TRBD1
clone size: NA
V gene: TRBV5-4
J gene: TRBJ1-6

CDR3 DNA: TGCGCCAGCAGCTTTAGCCCGGATCAGCCCCAGCATTTT
CDR3 protein: CASSFSPDQPQHF
D gene: NA
clone size: NA
V gene: TRBV5-1
J gene: TRBJ1-5

CDR3 DNA: TGTGCCAGCAGCTTGGTCGGCGGGGGGCTCCCTTCGACCCAGTACTTC
CDR3 protein: CASSLVGGGLPSTQYF
D gene: TRBD2
clone size: NA
V gene: TRBV5-4
J gene: TRBJ2-5

CDR3 DNA: TGTGCCAGCAGCCCGCTTAGCGGGGCAAGGGGGACGCAGTATTTT
CDR3 protein: CASSPLSGARGTQYF
D gene: TRBD2
clone size: NA
V gene: TRBV7-6
J gene: TRBJ2-3

CDR3 DNA: TGTGCCAGCAGCAACGCAGGGTCTACTGAAGCTTTCTTT
CDR3 protein: CASSNAGSTEAFF
D gene: NA
clone size: NA
V gene: TRBV9
J gene: TRBJ1-1

CDR3 DNA: TGTGCCAGCAGCTATGGGCAGCCCGGGACCCAGTACTTC
CDR3 protein: CASSYGQPGTQYF
D gene: NA
clone size: NA
V gene: TRBV5-6
J gene: TRBJ2-5

CDR3 DNA: TGTGCCAGCAGCTTGCAGGGGGAGATTGAAAAACTGTTTTTT
CDR3 protein: CASSLQGEIEKLFF
D gene: TRBD1
clone size: NA
V gene: TRBV7-8
J gene: TRBJ1-4

CDR3 DNA: TGTGCCAGTAGATCCGGGACTACTAATTCACCCCTCCACTTT
CDR3 protein: CASRSGTTNSPLHF
D gene: NA
clone size: NA
V gene: TRBV19
J gene: TRBJ1-6

CDR3 DNA: TGTGCCAGCAGCTTAGCGGAACTAGGGTCTATGAAGCAGTACTTC
CDR3 protein: CASSLAELGSMKQYF
D gene: NA
clone size: once
V gene: TRBV7-9
J gene: TRBJ2-7

CDR3 DNA: TGTGCCAGCAGCCGAGACTTCTACGAGCAGTACTTC
CDR3 protein: CASSRDFYEQYF
D gene: NA
clone size: few
V gene: TRBV11-2
J gene: TRBJ2-7

CDR3 DNA: TGTGCCAGCAGTTATACAAAGGCGGGGAACTATGGCTACACCTTC
CDR3 protein: CASSYTKAGNYGYTF
D gene: NA
clone size: NA
V gene: TRBV6-5
J gene: TRBJ1-2

CDR3 DNA: TGTGCCAGCAGCCTCCCGACTAGCGGGGGAGTATACAATGAGCAGTTCTTC
CDR3 protein: CASSLPTSGGVYNEQFF
D gene: TRBD2
clone size: NA
V gene: TRBV11-2
J gene: TRBJ2-1

CDR3 DNA: TGTGCCAGCAGTGGCCAGGGGGCTTCTGGAAACACCATATATTTT
CDR3 protein: CASSGQGASGNTIYF
D gene: TRBD1
clone size: NA
V gene: TRBV28
J gene: TRBJ1-3

CDR3 DNA: TGTGCCAGCAGCTTTAGGTCTGAGGGTTCACCCCTCCACTTT
CDR3 protein: CASSFRSEGSPLHF
D gene: NA
clone size: NA
V gene: TRBV11-2
J gene: TRBJ1-6

CDR3 DNA: TGTGCCAGCAGTTTTAGCCGGGACAGGGGGAGTTCACCCCTCCACTTT
CDR3 protein: CASSFSRDRGSSPLHF
D gene: TRBD1
clone size: NA
V gene: TRBV6-5
J gene: TRBJ1-6

CDR3 DNA: TGTGCCAGCAGCCCAAAGGACAGGGGGACTGAAGCTTTCTTT
CDR3 protein: CASSPKDRGTEAFF
D gene: TRBD1
clone size: once
V gene: TRBV3-1/TRBV3-2
J gene: TRBJ1-1

CDR3 DNA: TGTGCCAGCAGCCAGGGGGGAGTTTGGGAGACCCAGTACTTC
CDR3 protein: CASSQGGVWETQYF
D gene: NA
clone size: few
V gene: TRBV14
J gene: TRBJ2-5

CDR3 DNA: TGTGCCAGCAGCTCCATGCGGTCCGGGGAGCTGTTTTTT
CDR3 protein: CASSSMRSGELFF
D gene: NA
clone size: NA
V gene: TRBV7-8
J gene: TRBJ2-2

CDR3 DNA: TGTGCCAGCAGCTTATCGGGGACACAGAACACTGAAGCTTTCTTT
CDR3 protein: CASSLSGTQNTEAFF
D gene: NA
clone size: NA
V gene: TRBV7-2
J gene: TRBJ1-1

CDR3 DNA: TGTGCCAGCAGCTTAAGGAACGGGGATGAGCAGTTCTTC
CDR3 protein: CASSLRNGDEQFF
D gene: NA
clone size: few
V gene: TRBV7-2
J gene: TRBJ2-1

CDR3 DNA: TGTGCCAGCAGCCCCGGGACAGGGAGAAATTCACCCCTCCACTTT
CDR3 protein: CASSPGTGRNSPLHF
D gene: TRBD1
clone size: NA
V gene: TRBV7-9
J gene: TRBJ1-6

CDR3 DNA: TGTGCCAGCAGTTTCCCCGACAGAGCAGAATACAATGAGCAGTTCTTC
CDR3 protein: CASSFPDRAEYNEQFF
D gene: NA
clone size: NA
V gene: TRBV28
J gene: TRBJ2-1